The 24 T cell receptor beta chains presented below share a single source sample, sequenced in a study of T cell responses to AZD1222 COVID-19 vaccine. Method: immunoSEQ multiplex PCR; TCRdb's copy keeps in-frame clones and lacks some. Among 100,000 to 150,000 clones listed, 75% to 95% were seen once. Source: peripheral blood, taken on day 0 of AZD1222 vaccination. All receptors derive from an adult in good health.

The chain joins TRBV7-6 to TRBJ2-2; the D gene is possibly TRBD1 (5 bases). The V and J ends lost 4 bases and 1 base respectively, with 16 bases between them. The CDR3 loop spans 17 amino acids. The germline gives CDR1 SGHVS, CDR2 FNYEAQ. CDR3 nucleotide sequence: TGTGCCAGCAGCTGGGGCCGACGACGGCAGAACACCGGGGAGCTGTTTTTT. It specifies CASSWGRRRQNTGELFF.

This rearrangement joins TRBV7-3 to TRBJ1-6, with D tentatively TRBD1 (5 bases). The CDR3 extends over 16 amino acids. Germline CDR1 is SGHTA and CDR2 is FQGTGA. Trimming stripped 1 base from V and 4 bases from J, with 11 bases between. The CDR3 spells CASSLRQPFYNSPLHF. The CDR3 DNA is TGTGCCAGCAGCTTAAGACAGCCTTTTTATAATTCACCCCTCCACTTT.

The chain has TRBV5-1 and TRBJ1-4; D unresolved. The CDR3 length is 18 residues. The ends were cut back, 3 bases at V and 7 bases at J, with 25 bases in the middle. CDR1 SGHRS and CDR2 YFSETQ come from the germline V gene. For the CDR3, the DNA is TGCGCCAGCAGCTCCAGCCTATTAGTCGGAAGGGAGGGTGAAAAACTGTTTTTT. Its protein product is CASSSSLLVGREGEKLFF.

The chain employs TRBV2 and TRBJ1-4; no reliable D call. The ends were cut back, 6 bases at V and 5 bases at J, with 16 bases in the middle. CDR3 length: 15 amino acids. The germline V gene encodes CDR1 SNHLY and CDR2 FYNNEI. This chain's CDR3 is CASSPAGFKNEKLFF. The CDR3 DNA is TGTGCCAGCAGCCCAGCGGGGTTCAAGAATGAAAAACTGTTTTTT.

CDR3 in amino acids: CASSIQGFGEQYF. The CDR3 nucleotides read TGTGCCAGTAGCATACAGGGTTTCGGCGAGCAGTACTTC. The J gene is TRBJ2-7, the V gene TRBV19; tentative D call: TRBD1 (6 bases). CDR1 and CDR2 from the germline V gene are LNHDA and SQIVND (reference sequence). The CDR3 runs to 13 residues. The V end was cut by 6 bases, the J end by 6 bases, with 15 bases between.

The rearrangement joins TRBV7-6 to TRBJ1-5; 8 nucleotides align to TRBD1. The CDR3 length is 14 residues. V shed 5 bases and J 7 bases; nucleotides not matched to a gene: 7. CDR1 SGHVS and CDR2 FNYEAQ come from the germline V gene. CDR3 in DNA: TGTGCCAGCAGCCGCGACAGGGGCGGGCAGCCCCAGCATTTT. Protein: CASSRDRGGQPQHF.

The chain uses TRBV18 and TRBJ2-3; D is uncertain. Germline V gene data show CDR1 as KGHSH and CDR2 as LQKENI. The ends were cut back, 5 bases at V and 2 bases at J, with 5 bases in the middle. The CDR3 runs 12 residues. The CDR3 DNA is TGTGCCAGCTCATATCCCACAGATACGCAGTATTTT. Protein: CASSYPTDTQYF. The variable domain in full, completed from reference TRBV18 and TRBJ2-3, reads NAGVMQNPRHLVRRRGQEARLRCSPMKGHSHVYWYRQLPEEGLKFMVYLQKENIIDESGMPKERFSAEFPKEGPSILRIQQVVRGDSAAYFCASSYPTDTQYFGPGTRLTVL.

The chain has TRBV9 and TRBJ1-2; D ambiguous. V lost 1 base, J lost 7 bases, and 11 bases lay in between. The CDR3 has 13 amino acids. CDR1 and CDR2 (germline): SGDLS, YYNGEE. This CDR3 is CASSVRLSSGYTF. CDR3 in DNA: TGTGCCAGCAGCGTACGACTCAGCTCTGGCTACACCTTC.

V usage is TRBV11-2 and J usage is TRBJ1-6; a possible D gene is TRBD1 (5 bases). The ends were cut back, 2 bases at V and 5 bases at J, with 16 bases in the middle. The CDR3 runs to 17 residues. Germline V gene lookup returns CDR1 SGHAT and CDR2 FQNNGV. The CDR3 region is CASSLRRFGGNNSPLHF. The CDR3 nucleotides read TGTGCCAGCAGCTTAAGGCGCTTCGGGGGGAATAATTCACCCCTCCACTTT.

The genes are TRBV30 and TRBJ1-6, with D possibly being TRBD1 (6 bases). The CDR3 runs 13 residues. CDR1 is GTSNPN and CDR2 is SVGIG in the germline V gene (reference sequence). V lost 3 bases and J 7 bases, leaving 10 bases between the germline ends. This CDR3 is CAWSPTGNSPLHF. In DNA form, the CDR3 reads TGTGCCTGGAGCCCCACAGGGAATTCACCCCTCCACTTT.

The chain couples TRBV19 to TRBJ1-1, with 10 bases that match TRBD1. This CDR3 is 16 amino acids long. The V and J ends lost 7 bases and 3 bases, in that order; junction bases with no gene match: 11. Germline CDR1 and CDR2: LNHDA and SQIVND (reference sequence). CDR3 in amino acids: CASKSGTGAWDTEAFF. The CDR3 DNA follows: TGTGCCAGTAAGTCCGGGACAGGGGCATGGGACACTGAAGCTTTCTTT.

This chain joins TRBV7-6 and TRBJ2-7, with D possibly TRBD1 on 6 matching bases. CDR1 is SGHVS, CDR2 FNYEAQ, per germline. V was clipped by 5 bases and J by 6 bases, with 8 bases between them. This CDR3 has 11 residues. CDR3 nucleotides: TGTGCCAGCAGCCCAGGGGTCGAGCAGTACTTC. Translation gives CASSPGVEQYF.

This clone has a single count. The gene calls are TRBV7-2 and TRBJ2-7; possible D gene TRBD2, 5 bases. The CDR3 extends over 16 amino acids. Per the germline V gene, CDR1 is SGHTA and CDR2 is FQGNSA. V shed 1 base and J shed 0 bases, with 13 bases lying between them. The CDR3, as DNA: TGTGCCAGCAGCTTAGTCCGGCAGCGGTTCTCCTACGAGCAGTACTTC. This translates into CASSLVRQRFSYEQYF.

The rearrangement uses TRBV11-2 and TRBJ1-3; 7 bases are shared with TRBD1. Germline CDR1 reads SGHAT; CDR2 reads FQNNGV. The CDR3 length is 15 residues. V gave up 5 bases and J gave up 0 bases; unmatched junction bases: 4. The CDR3 reads CASSAGTASGNTIYF. Here the CDR3 DNA reads TGTGCCAGCAGCGCTGGGACAGCCTCTGGAAACACCATATATTTT.

The CDR3 DNA reads TGTGCCAGCAGCTTAACTAGCGTCTCCTACAATGAGCAGTTCTTC. Protein sequence: CASSLTSVSYNEQFF. This chain uses TRBV11-2 with TRBJ2-1; 7 bases line up with TRBD2. From germline, CDR1 is SGHAT and CDR2 FQNNGV. With 2 bases clipped from V and 0 bases from J, the junction kept 1 base outside the gene matches. The CDR3 is 15 residues long.

The chain couples TRBV5-4 to TRBJ2-3, with TRBD1 matching over 8 bases. V dropped 3 bases and J dropped 4; count of bases not matched to a gene: 16. The CDR3 sequence is 18 residues long. CDR1 and CDR2 from the germline V gene are SGHNT and YYREEE (reference sequence). DNA for the CDR3: TGTGCCAGCAGCTCAAGGACAGGGCCCAATATCCCCGCAGATACGCAGTATTTT. Translation gives CASSSRTGPNIPADTQYF. Complete variable domain (other parts from reference TRBV5-4 and TRBJ2-3): ETGVTQSPTHLIKTRGQQVTLRCSSQSGHNTVSWYQQALGQGPQFIFQYYREEENGRGNFPPRFSGLQFPNYSSELNVNALELDDSALYLCASSSRTGPNIPADTQYFGPGTRLTVL.

V is TRBV5-1 and J is TRBJ2-1; D might be TRBD1 (6 bases). This CDR3 spans 15 amino acids. The V end lost 4 bases, the J end lost 2 bases, and 13 bases lay between the germline ends. Germline CDR1 SGHRS, CDR2 YFSETQ. The CDR3 nucleotides read TGCGCCAGCAGCGGGGGACAAGGAACCTACAATGAGCAGTTCTTC. Residues: CASSGGQGTYNEQFF.

The chain couples TRBV19 to TRBJ2-7; D might be TRBD2 (6 bases). V was cut by 9 bases and J by 4 bases, with 10 bases left in between. The CDR3 consists of 11 residues. The germline V gene has CDR1 LNHDA and CDR2 SQIVND (reference sequence). The chain's CDR3 is CASWGEYEQYF. The CDR3 region has the DNA TGTGCCAGCTGGGGGGAATACGAGCAGTACTTC.

The chain couples TRBV7-2 to TRBJ1-2, with 10 bases matching TRBD1. The CDR3 contains 16 residues. V was clipped by 1 base and J by 8 bases; unmatched bases: 10. CDR1 and CDR2 from the germline V gene are SGHTA and FQGNSA. CDR3 bases: TGTGCCAGCAGCTTAGTCCCGGGACAGGGGTCTTTCGGCTACACCTTC. Its translation is CASSLVPGQGSFGYTF.

The rearrangement joins TRBV20-1 to TRBJ1-2; TRBD1 is a possible D gene (5 bases). This CDR3 spans 13 amino acids. Germline-derived CDR1 and CDR2 are DFQATT and SNEGSKA (reference sequence). Trimming cost V 3 bases and J 8 bases, with 16 bases left between them. The CDR3 sequence: CSASGREVDGYTF. The DNA for the CDR3 is TGCAGTGCTAGTGGCAGGGAAGTTGACGGCTACACCTTC.

The genes are TRBV28 and TRBJ1-4; 8 nucleotides align to TRBD1. CDR1 and CDR2 (germline): MDHEN, SYDVKM. J was trimmed by 4 bases and V by 7 bases; bases with no gene match: 11. This CDR3 contains 16 residues. CDR3 sequence reads: CASNNPRGPFNEKLFF. The CDR3 region has the DNA TGTGCCAGCAATAACCCCAGGGGGCCCTTTAATGAAAAACTGTTTTTT.

This clone appeared once. The chain joins TRBV6-5 to TRBJ1-5; no definite D call. The CDR3 consists of 12 residues. Germline V gene data show CDR1 as MNHEY and CDR2 as SVGAGI. The V gene lost 4 bases and the J gene lost 5 bases, with 6 bases spanning the gap. This chain's CDR3 is CASSSMDQPQHF. The CDR3 DNA is TGTGCCAGCAGTTCCATGGATCAGCCCCAGCATTTT.

The chain has TRBV23-1 and TRBJ1-5; 10 positions match TRBD1. TRBV23-1 is an ORF, and what it does is uncertain. V lost 8 bases, J lost 7 bases, and 8 bases stayed unmatched. This CDR3 has 14 residues. CDR3 amino acids: CASDQGQGGQPQHF. The CDR3 bases are TGCGCCAGCGATCAAGGACAGGGGGGGCAGCCCCAGCATTTT.

The chain recombines TRBV27 with TRBJ1-5; TRBD1 matches at 9 bases. Trimming at V came to 3 bases and at J to 4 bases, leaving 4 bases not matched to a gene. Germline CDR1 is MNHEY and CDR2 is SMNVEV (reference sequence). The CDR3 sequence is 15 residues long. CDR3 nucleotides: TGTGCCAGCAGTTTGCGACAGGGGGTAAATCAGCCCCAGCATTTT. Its translation: CASSLRQGVNQPQHF.